These 23 T cell receptor beta chains were all obtained from the same sample, sequenced in a study of T cell repertoires in cytomegalovirus infection (dated by TCRdb to 2018 to 2020). Sequencer: Illumina HiSeq 1500. The public reads were run again by TCRdb, first through fastp at Q25 and then through MiXCR, and only productive beta chains were kept. Here each entry gathers all rows of one CDR3 protein and keeps the most common genes and DNA. The sample records 110,000 to 150,000 distinct CDR3 sequences, 5.5% to 7% of which are singletons. Around 17% of the sample lies in the top ten. Sequenced: PBMCs. These receptor sequences come from a human donor in good health (CMV status not recorded). Some clones in this sample may be carry-over from other donors' samples.

V is TRBV6-1 and J is TRBJ1-3, with D perhaps matching TRBD1 (5 bases). The CDR3 runs 14 residues. Deletions cut 1 base from V and 3 bases from J, with 7 bases between. CDR1 is MNHNS, CDR2 SASEGT, per germline. CDR3 sequence: CASSEGGNGNTIYF. In DNA form, the CDR3 reads TGTGCCAGCAGTGAAGGGGGCAATGGAAACACCATATATTTT.

The chain carries TRBV19 and TRBJ1-6; a possible D gene is TRBD1 (6 bases). The V gene's germline CDR1 is LNHDA and CDR2 SQIVND (reference sequence). This CDR3 comprises 14 residues. Deletions cut 5 bases from V and 10 bases from J, with 15 bases between. This CDR3 is CASSSTGLRSPLHF. CDR3 DNA sequence: TGTGCCAGTAGTTCAACAGGGCTGAGATCACCCCTCCACTTT.

This clonotype was seen a handful of times. The V gene is TRBV20-1, the J gene TRBJ2-3; TRBD2 agrees at 7 bases. The CDR3 runs to 18 residues. Germline loops: CDR1 DFQATT, CDR2 SNEGSKA (reference sequence). The trim removed 6 bases at V and 1 base at J, leaving 19 bases unmatched. The CDR3 region is CSARGGGDSVMRTDTQYF. DNA of the CDR3: TGCAGTGCCCGAGGCGGGGGTGATAGCGTAATGCGCACAGATACGCAGTATTTT.

The chain carries TRBV4-1 and TRBJ2-5, with D perhaps matching TRBD1 (6 bases). Trimming shortened V by 1 base and J by 2 bases, and 14 bases separated the two germline ends. Germline V CDR1 and CDR2: MGHRA, YSYEKL. This CDR3 spans 16 amino acids. The CDR3 loop reads CASSQVDSSEQETQYF. In nucleotides, the CDR3 is TGCGCCAGCAGCCAAGTGGACAGTTCGGAACAAGAGACCCAGTACTTC.

The chain recombines TRBV29-1 with TRBJ2-3; tentatively, D is TRBD2 (5 bases). The V gene lost 8 bases and the J gene lost 1 base, with 16 bases spanning the gap. Per the germline V gene, CDR1 is SQVTM and CDR2 is ANQGSEA. This CDR3 comprises 14 residues. The CDR3 bases are TGCAGCACACTCCGGGGAGAGGGCACAGATACGCAGTATTTT. Translated, it gives CSTLRGEGTDTQYF.

This clonotype was recorded many times. V usage is TRBV4-2 and J usage is TRBJ2-6; perhaps TRBD2 as D (5 bases). The CDR3 totals 15 residues. The germline gives CDR1 LGHNA, CDR2 YNFKEQ. V lost 4 bases and J 0 bases, leaving 7 bases between the germline ends. The CDR3 region has the DNA TGTGCCAGCAGCCCCGCGGGCTCTGGGGCCAACGTCCTGACTTTC. The encoded protein is CASSPAGSGANVLTF.

CDR3: CSAKKGGGAETQYF. For the CDR3, the DNA is TGCAGCGCCAAGAAGGGCGGGGGGGCTGAGACCCAGTACTTC. The chain links TRBV29-1 to TRBJ2-5; 9 positions agree with TRBD2. V lost 7 bases and J lost 5; bases outside the gene matches: 11. Germline V CDR1 and CDR2: SQVTM, ANQGSEA. This CDR3 spans 14 amino acids.

Notes on this clonotype: The junction does not match germline at one end; this may be a read error. The chain carries TRBV25-1 and TRBJ1-4; tentative D call: TRBD1 (6 bases). The CDR3 contains 16 residues. From germline, CDR1 is MGHDK and CDR2 SYGVNS. In DNA, the CDR3 is TGTGCCAGCAGTGAATTCCGGGGGGGCCCTAAGGAAAAACTGTTTTTT. Translation: CASSEFRGGPKEKLFF.

This clonotype was seen many times. The CDR3 DNA sequence: TGCAGTGCTTGGGAGTCAGGGGCCAACGTCCTGACTTTC. Its protein product is CSAWESGANVLTF. The rearrangement uses TRBV20-1 and TRBJ2-6, with D possibly matching TRBD2 (5 bases). CDR3 length equals 13 residues. The V and J ends lost 5 bases and 4 bases respectively, with 9 bases between them. Germline V gene sequence: CDR1 DFQATT, CDR2 SNEGSKA (reference sequence).

The chain is built from TRBV29-1 and TRBJ2-5; TRBD2 matches 8 bases. Germline assignment: CDR1 SQVTM and CDR2 ANQGSEA. Unmatched junction bases numbered 9, after V lost 8 bases and J lost 4 bases. The CDR3 loop spans 13 amino acids. The DNA of the CDR3 is TGCAGCCTTCGGGGGGGGGCCGGAGAGACCCAGTACTTC. Its translation is CSLRGGAGETQYF.

This clonotype came up many times. J is TRBJ2-2 and V is TRBV6-5; D call uncertain. CDR1 and CDR2 from the germline V gene are MNHEY and SVGAGI. V lost 2 bases, J lost 6 bases, and 4 bases lay in between. The CDR3 has 12 amino acids. Here the CDR3 reads CASSYGAGELFF. The CDR3 region has the DNA TGTGCCAGCAGTTACGGGGCCGGGGAGCTGTTTTTT.

This clonotype appeared a few times. This chain links TRBV29-1 with TRBJ1-2, with a weak D call TRBD1 (6 bases). CDR3 size: 13 residues. Germline V gives CDR1 SQVTM, CDR2 ANQGSEA. Deletions cut 4 bases from V and 4 bases from J, with 13 bases between. CDR3 nucleotide sequence: TGCAGCGTTGCTTCCCCGGGGGCCTATGGCTACACCTTC. Amino acids: CSVASPGAYGYTF.

The rearrangement uses TRBV14 and TRBJ1-1; D is undetermined. V lost 4 bases, J lost 0 bases, and 9 bases lay in between. The CDR3 sequence is 14 residues long. From germline, CDR1 is SGHDN and CDR2 FVKESK. This CDR3 is CASSRVDLNTEAFF. In DNA form, the CDR3 reads TGTGCCAGCAGCCGCGTCGACCTGAACACTGAAGCTTTCTTT.

Many counts were recorded for this clonotype. The gene calls are TRBV12-3 or TRBV12-4 and TRBJ2-3; 7 nucleotides line up with TRBD1. This CDR3 is 15 amino acids long. Unmatched junction bases numbered 13, after V lost 6 bases and J lost 7 bases. CDR3 bases: TGTGCCAGCAGCTACAGGGGTAAAGGAGTACATACGCAGTATTTT. This codes for CASSYRGKGVHTQYF.

This clonotype showed up many times. The chain employs TRBV12-3 or TRBV12-4 and TRBJ2-1, with a possible D match to TRBD2 (6 bases). This CDR3 has 14 amino acids. V gave up 4 bases and J gave up 0 bases, with 7 bases separating them. This CDR3 is CASSWGGSYNEQFF. DNA for the CDR3: TGTGCCAGCAGTTGGGGAGGCTCCTACAATGAGCAGTTCTTC.

This clonotype has a count of ten or more. This rearrangement joins TRBV5-1 to TRBJ1-6; the D gene is possibly TRBD1 (6 bases). CDR3 length equals 14 residues. Germline V gene sequence: CDR1 SGHRS, CDR2 YFSETQ. The V and J ends lost 1 base and 7 bases respectively, with 9 bases between them. CDR3 coding DNA: TGCGCCAGCAGCTTGCCAGGGGCCAATTCACCCCTCCACTTT. Its translation: CASSLPGANSPLHF.

This clonotype was detected only a few times. The CDR3 loop reads CASSEQGQNYNSPLHF. In DNA, the CDR3 is TGTGCCAGCAGTGAGCAAGGACAGAACTATAATTCACCCCTCCACTTT. The V and J genes are TRBV2 and TRBJ1-6; tentatively, D is TRBD1 (6 bases). The CDR3 runs 16 residues. Germline CDR1 and CDR2: SNHLY and FYNNEI. V was shortened by 3 bases and J by 3 bases, with 12 bases between the two germline ends.

This clonotype was observed a handful of times. CDR3 sequence reads: CASSPGTANEKLFF. The CDR3 coding sequence is TGTGCCAGCAGCCCCGGGACAGCTAATGAAAAACTGTTTTTT. The chain uses TRBV7-6 and TRBJ1-4, with 7 positions matching TRBD1. CDR3 length equals 14 residues. Germline CDR1 SGHVS, CDR2 FNYEAQ. After removal of 5 bases from V and 3 bases from J, the junction contained 3 bases not matched to a gene. Based on the CDR3 plus reference TRBV7-6 and TRBJ1-4, the full variable domain is GAGVSQSPRYKVTKRGQDVALRCDPISGHVSLYWYRQALGQGPEFLTYFNYEAQQDKSGLPNDRFSAERPEGSISTLTIQRTEQRDSAMYRCASSPGTANEKLFFGSGTQLSVL.

The gene calls are TRBV10-3 and TRBJ2-1; TRBD2 matches at 7 bases. The CDR3 is made up of 14 amino acids. Germline loops: CDR1 ENHRY, CDR2 SYGVKD. Trimming took 4 bases from V and 10 from J; bases not matched to a gene: 10. CDR3 coding DNA: TGTGCCATCAGTGTCGTGTCCCGGGGGGAGGAGCAGTTCTTC. Amino acids: CAISVVSRGEEQFF.

This clonotype was seen ten or more times. V usage is TRBV7-9 and J usage is TRBJ1-4, with TRBD1 matching 10 bases. Per germline, CDR1 SEHNR and CDR2 FQNEAQ (reference sequence). The ends lost 5 bases at V and 6 bases at J; junction bases unmatched: 6. The CDR3 runs 15 residues. The CDR3 protein is CASSPLGQGYEKLFF. Written as DNA, the CDR3 is TGTGCCAGCAGCCCATTGGGACAGGGGTATGAAAAACTGTTTTTT. The whole variable domain, remainder taken from reference TRBV7-9 and TRBJ1-4, is DTGVSQNPRHKITKRGQNVTFRCDPISEHNRLYWYRQTLGQGPEFLTYFQNEAQLEKSRLLSDRFSAERPKGSFSTLEIQRTEQGDSAMYLCASSPLGQGYEKLFFGSGTQLSVL.

This sequence joins TRBV19 and TRBJ1-2, with D possibly TRBD1 on 6 matching bases. V lost 3 bases to trimming and J lost 7 bases, with 18 bases between them. Germline V gene lookup returns CDR1 LNHDA and CDR2 SQIVND (reference sequence). The CDR3 is 15 amino acids. The CDR3 region is CASSIPIGQLFGYTF. For the CDR3, the DNA is TGTGCCAGTAGTATTCCCATCGGACAGCTCTTTGGCTACACCTTC.

The chain couples TRBV29-1 to TRBJ1-1, with TRBD1 matching 11 bases. CDR1 is SQVTM, CDR2 ANQGSEA, per germline. V dropped 6 bases and J dropped 0; count of bases not matched to a gene: 24. The CDR3 is 21 residues long. This CDR3 reads CSVCTSDPPRGTGGLNTEAFF. The CDR3 nucleotides read TGCAGCGTCTGCACTTCCGACCCCCCCAGGGGGACAGGGGGATTGAACACTGAAGCTTTCTTT.

The table lists this clonotype with many counts. The chain has TRBV5-5 and TRBJ2-3; D unclear. V was shortened by 2 bases and J by 6 bases, with 10 bases between the two germline ends. Per germline, CDR1 SGHKS and CDR2 YYEKEE (reference sequence). CDR3 length equals 13 residues. CDR3 residues: CASSLGLTDTQYF. Written as DNA, the CDR3 is TGTGCCAGCAGCTTAGGGCTAACGGATACGCAGTATTTT. The variable domain in full, completed from reference TRBV5-5 and TRBJ2-3, reads DAGVTQSPTHLIKTRGQQVTLRCSPISGHKSVSWYQQVLGQGPQFIFQYYEKEERGRGNFPDRFSARQFPNYSSELNVNALLLGDSALYLCASSLGLTDTQYFGPGTRLTVL.